The clone carrying this TCR beta chain is called medium-sized (0.01 to 0.1%) based on its frequency. These data come from a study of T cell clusters in autoimmune cytopenias. TRB rearrangements were amplified by touch-down multiplex PCR with mixed TRB-A/B primers. Reanalyzing the multiplex PCR reads, TCRdb keeps one entry per CDR3 protein, without DNA. This sample's table reports 7,500 to 8,000 distinct CDR3 sequences. TRB was amplified from roughly 250 ng of peripheral blood genomic DNA per sample. The CDR3 extends over 14 amino acids. The V gene's germline CDR1 is SGHVS and CDR2 FNYEAQ. This sample was shared with a second study, whose subject was T cell repertoires in aging, cancer and after chemotherapy.

The sequence came from a human donor with an autoimmune cytopenia or autoimmune hepatitis (not recorded which). V usage is TRBV7-6 and J usage is TRBJ1-6; TCRdb names TRBD1, which stays unverified in the absence of DNA. Input material: peripheral blood. This CDR3 is CASSPYRGRSPLHF.